This T cell receptor (beta chain) originates from a study of CD8 T cells in Susac syndrome (dated by TCRdb to the late 2010s). About the study as a whole: The study used repertoire sequencing to test whether antigen drove CD8+ T cell activation and differentiation in Susac syndrome. Clonality of the CD8+ T cell repertoire was compared between more than 10 healthy donors, roughly 14 Susac syndrome patients and roughly 16 multiple sclerosis patients.

Study-level results and caveats: The study acknowledged that relatively few individuals were included in the TCR sequencing and HLA analysis.

Trimming takes 0 bases off V and 0 bases off J; junction bases not matched to a gene: 4. CDR1 and CDR2, per the germline V gene (reference sequence), are DFQATT and SNEGSKA. Inclusive of the bounding cysteine and phenylalanine, the CDR3 is 15 residues long. The kept DNA is CDR3 alone, 45 bases in frame from the first base. Peripheral blood CD8+ and CD4+ T cells from healthy donors, Susac syndrome patients and multiple sclerosis patients were profiled by high-throughput TCR beta sequencing. Multiple sclerosis controls were treatment-naive patients with stable or active relapsing-remitting disease fulfilling revised McDonald criteria. Bulk CD8+ and CD4+ T cells were purified magnetically by negative isolation, whereas CD8+ TEMRA cells were enriched by FACS. Blood was collected in EDTA tubes and processed within 24 hours, with PBMCs isolated through density gradient centrifugation. PBMCs intended for TCR sequencing were frozen in liquid nitrogen and were later thawed in a 37 degrees C water bath. A purity of at least 90% was achieved for sorted or isolated CD4+, CD8+ and CD8+ TEMRA cells.

RNA was extracted using the RNeasy kit, and about 0.5 to 1 ug of the RNA was reverse transcribed with random hexamers. The immunoSEQ multiplex PCR assay, covering 54 Vbeta and 13 Jbeta segments, was used to amplify TCR beta CDR3 regions. PCR amplification bias was corrected using a synthetic template baseline for primer optimization and computational correction. As for how the authors treated the data: Reads were assigned to V, D and J genes according to IMGT and analyzed in immunoSEQ Analyzer, with only productive sequences retained. Clonality was calculated as one minus the Shannon entropy normalized by log2 of the number of productive unique sequences. For each patient and control, public and private clones were evaluated among the 100 most prevalent clones. Clones were defined as Susac-specific if absent from the healthy and MS cohorts, from 900 to 1,300 published viral clones and from other ImmuneACCESS disease sequences. The raw public reads went through TCRdb reprocessing: fastp at Q25, MiXCR clone calling, in-frame beta chains kept. Each entry is one CDR3 protein sequence, shown with its most common DNA and genes. What appears here as the V and J calls and clone size reflects TCRdb's work, not the paper's. For this sample there are fewer than 85,000 distinct CDR3 sequences; just under 95% appear just once. The biggest ten clones account for roughly 0.39% of the sample.

To note about this clonotype: Its target antigen remains unknown. No much larger clonotype is one base removed from it; base qualities were not supplied.

Sequenced input: CD8+ T cells from PBMCs. The sequence is built from TRBV20-1 and TRBJ1-1; TRBD1 aligns with 7 central bases. The TCR sequence derives from a human donor with multiple sclerosis. The CDR3 is CSARDAGTVNTEAFF. The nucleotide sequence is given as TGCAGTGCTAGAGACGCCGGGACAGTGAACACTGAAGCTTTCTTT.